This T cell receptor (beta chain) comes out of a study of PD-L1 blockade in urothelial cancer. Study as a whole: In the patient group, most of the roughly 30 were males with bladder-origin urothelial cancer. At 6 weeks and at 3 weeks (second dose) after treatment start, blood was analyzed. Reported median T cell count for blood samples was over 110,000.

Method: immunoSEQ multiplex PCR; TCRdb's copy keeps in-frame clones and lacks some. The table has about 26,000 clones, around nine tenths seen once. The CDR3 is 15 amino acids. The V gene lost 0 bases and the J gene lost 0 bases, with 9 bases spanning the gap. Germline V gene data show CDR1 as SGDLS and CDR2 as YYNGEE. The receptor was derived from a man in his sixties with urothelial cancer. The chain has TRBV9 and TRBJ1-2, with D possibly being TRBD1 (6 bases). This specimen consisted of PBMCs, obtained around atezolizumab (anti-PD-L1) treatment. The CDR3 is CASSVAGGPNYGYTF. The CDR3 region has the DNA TGTGCCAGCAGCGTAGCGGGGGGCCCTAACTATGGCTACACCTTC.